A single sample gave rise to the 28 T cell receptor beta chains below, sequenced in a study of CD8 T cells in ankylosing spondylitis. MiXCR, applied by TCRdb to the 5' RACE reads, yields one record per CDR3 protein. The sample lists 250,000 to 400,000 distinct CDR3 sequences, roughly 11% occurring once. Input material: blood, either unsorted or a sorted T cell fraction (not recorded which). The receptors stem from a female donor with ankylosing spondylitis or in good health (not recorded which).

This clonotype occurred many times. The chain carries TRBV18 and TRBJ1-1; D call uncertain. The V end lost 1 base, the J end lost 5 bases, and 17 bases lay between the germline ends. The CDR3 loop spans 16 amino acids. CDR1 and CDR2 from the germline V gene are KGHSH and LQKENI. The CDR3 loop reads CASSPRESRSVTEAFF. The CDR3 DNA sequence: TGTGCCAGCTCACCACGGGAATCGAGAAGTGTGACTGAAGCTTTCTTT.

In its sample, this clonotype was seen a few times. The rearrangement joins TRBV7-8 to TRBJ2-7; TRBD1 is a possible D gene (5 bases). Trimming removed 0 bases at V and 4 bases at J, with 10 bases between. CDR3 size: 14 residues. Germline V gene data show CDR1 as SGHVS and CDR2 as FQNEAQ. The CDR3 loop is CASSLAATAYEQYF. Written as DNA, the CDR3 is TGTGCCAGCAGCTTAGCGGCGACAGCGTACGAGCAGTACTTC.

The chain links TRBV24-1 to TRBJ2-5; D unclear. The CDR3 has 17 amino acids. Germline CDR1 KGHDR, CDR2 SFDVKD. The V gene lost 5 bases and the J gene lost 0 bases, with 18 bases spanning the gap. The CDR3 DNA follows: TGTGCCACCAGTGCCCTAACCGGCACCTTGGACCAAGAGACCCAGTACTTC. It specifies CATSALTGTLDQETQYF.

The genes are TRBV11-2 and TRBJ1-1, with D perhaps matching TRBD1 (5 bases). Trimming took off 5 bases at V and 3 bases at J, with 22 bases between the two ends. This CDR3 has 17 amino acids. Germline V CDR1 and CDR2: SGHAT, FQNNGV. This CDR3 is CASSRSLRAGGDTEAFF. Written as DNA, the CDR3 is TGTGCCAGCAGCCGCTCTTTGAGAGCGGGGGGGGACACTGAAGCTTTCTTT.

The chain is built from TRBV3-1 and TRBJ2-3, with 9 bases that match TRBD2. The CDR3 consists of 16 residues. Germline assignment: CDR1 LGHDT and CDR2 YNNKEL (reference sequence). The V segment lost 2 bases and the J segment 3 bases; nucleotides outside the gene matches: 6. CDR3 amino acids: CASSQTVAGETDTQYF. The CDR3, as DNA: TGTGCCAGCAGCCAAACCGTAGCGGGAGAAACAGATACGCAGTATTTT.

Many counts were recorded for this clonotype. The chain joins TRBV7-9 to TRBJ2-5; D is possibly TRBD2 (6 bases). In germline, CDR1 is SEHNR, CDR2 FQNEAQ (reference sequence). The CDR3 loop spans 14 amino acids. The V and J ends lost 1 base and 2 bases respectively, with 8 bases between them. The CDR3 nucleotides read TGTGCCAGCAGCTTAGTAGCGGTACAAGAGACCCAGTACTTC. Its translation: CASSLVAVQETQYF.

The table lists this clonotype with many counts. The chain couples TRBV7-2 to TRBJ2-1; D ambiguous. Germline V lookup: CDR1 SGHTA, CDR2 FQGNSA. This CDR3 has 15 residues. V lost 1 base and J lost 4, with 11 bases in between. CDR3 sequence (DNA): TGTGCCAGCAGCTTAGAAGGGTTTCCGTACAATGAGCAGTTCTTC. Translating it yields CASSLEGFPYNEQFF.

The genes are TRBV29-1 and TRBJ1-3; 11 bases line up with TRBD1. The CDR3 runs 17 residues. The V segment lost 8 bases and the J segment 5 bases; nucleotides outside the gene matches: 17. CDR1 and CDR2 from the germline V gene are SQVTM and ANQGSEA. The CDR3 bases are TGCAGCAACCGGGAATTTAGCGGACAGGGGGCAAGAAACACCATATATTTT. Residues: CSNREFSGQGARNTIYF. The whole variable domain, filled in from reference TRBV29-1 and TRBJ1-3, reads SAVISQKPSRDICQRGTSLTIQCQVDSQVTMMFWYRQQPGQSLTLIATANQGSEATYESGFVIDKFPISRPNLTFSTLTVSNMSPEDSSIYLCSNREFSGQGARNTIYFGEGSWLTVV.

This clonotype came up a few times. The CDR3 DNA is TGTGCCAGCAGCTCCGGCGGGGGAGGGAACACTGAAGCTTTCTTT. It is translated as CASSSGGGGNTEAFF. The chain couples TRBV5-8 to TRBJ1-1, with a tentative D call TRBD1 (5 bases). Trimming took 3 bases from V and 1 from J, leaving 13 bases between them. CDR3 length: 15 amino acids. Germline CDR1 reads SGHTS; CDR2 reads YDEGEE. The whole variable domain, filled in from reference TRBV5-8 and TRBJ1-1, reads EAGVTQSPTHLIKTRGQQATLRCSPISGHTSVYWYQQALGLGLQFLLWYDEGEERNRGNFPPRFSGRQFPNYSSELNVNALELEDSALYLCASSSGGGGNTEAFFGQGTRLTVV.

At least ten counts were recorded for this clonotype. The chain joins TRBV6-6 to TRBJ2-5; TRBD1 aligns across 7 bases. V shed 5 bases and J 5 bases; nucleotides not matched to a gene: 2. CDR1 is MNHNY, CDR2 SVGAGI, per germline (reference sequence). This CDR3 region has 12 residues. CDR3 nucleotides: TGTGCCAGCAGTCCAGGGGGTGAGACCCAGTACTTC. It is translated as CASSPGGETQYF.

Note on this clonotype: This may stem from a read error, because a much larger clone lies one nucleotide away. V gene TRBV18 combines with J gene TRBJ1-5, with 8 bases identical to TRBD1. The CDR3 totals 13 residues. CDR1 and CDR2 from the germline V gene are KGHSH and LQKENI. The V gene end was trimmed by 4 bases and the J gene end by 5 bases; junction bases not matched to a gene: 1. The CDR3 sequence: CASSQDRDQPQHF. CDR3 bases: TGTGCCAGCTCACAGGACAGGGATCAGCCCCAGCATTTT.

The chain's CDR3 is CASSLVGTRSPHEQFF. The CDR3, as DNA: TGCGCCAGCAGCTTGGTCGGGACTAGGTCCCCCCATGAGCAGTTCTTC. The rearrangement joins TRBV5-1 to TRBJ2-1; 8 nucleotides match TRBD2. V lost 0 bases and J lost 8; bases outside the gene matches: 10. Germline CDR1 is SGHRS and CDR2 is YFSETQ. The CDR3 contains 16 residues.

As concerns this clonotype: This may stem from a read error, because a much larger clone lies one nucleotide away. The rearrangement links TRBV20-1 to TRBJ2-3, with D possibly TRBD1 on 6 matching bases. The germline V gene has CDR1 DFQATT and CDR2 SNEGSKA (reference sequence). This CDR3 is built from 17 residues. CDR3 DNA sequence: TGCTGTGCTAGAAGTGCGACAGGACCGTTAAGCACAGATACGCAGTATTTT. This codes for CCARSATGPLSTDTQYF.

This clonotype has ten or more counts. The chain recombines TRBV6-1 with TRBJ2-2; 8 nucleotides align to TRBD2. V lost 3 bases to trimming and J lost 6 bases; unmatched junction nucleotides: 3. The germline CDR1 and CDR2 sequences are MNHNS and SASEGT. The length of the CDR3 is 14 residues. As DNA, the CDR3 is TGTGCCAGCAGTGATACGGGAGGGGCCGGGGAGCTGTTTTTT. This codes for CASSDTGGAGELFF.

This clonotype was counted many times. This sequence joins TRBV25-1 and TRBJ2-2; the match to TRBD2 covers 7 bases. V shed 5 bases, J shed 3 bases, and the junction held 6 bases outside the gene matches. The CDR3 extends over 15 amino acids. Germline CDR1 MGHDK, CDR2 SYGVNS. DNA for the CDR3: TGTGCCAGCAGTAGAGTGACTAGCTACACCGGGGAGCTGTTTTTT. It is translated as CASSRVTSYTGELFF.

This clonotype occurred many times. The chain is built from TRBV20-1 and TRBJ2-3, with 8 bases matching TRBD2. Germline V gene lookup returns CDR1 DFQATT and CDR2 SNEGSKA (reference sequence). The CDR3 totals 15 residues. Losses at the gene ends were 3 bases for V and 1 base for J; bases not matched to a gene: 6. The CDR3 is CSASDPAGGTDTQYF. The CDR3 coding sequence is TGCAGTGCTAGCGATCCAGCGGGGGGCACAGATACGCAGTATTTT.

This clonotype has more than one count but fewer than ten. The V call is TRBV27, the J call TRBJ2-7; D uncertain. Germline V gives CDR1 MNHEY, CDR2 SMNVEV (reference sequence). The CDR3 loop spans 14 amino acids. V was trimmed by 0 bases and J by 1 base, leaving 7 bases between them. CDR3 residues: CASSLSPLSYEQYF. Here the CDR3 DNA reads TGTGCCAGCAGTTTATCGCCCCTATCCTACGAGCAGTACTTC.

This clonotype came up many times. The J gene is TRBJ2-5, the V gene TRBV15; D is perhaps TRBD1 (6 bases). CDR3 length equals 12 residues. V was trimmed by 3 bases and J by 5 bases, leaving 7 bases between them. CDR1 and CDR2 from the germline V gene are LNHNV and YYDKDF (reference sequence). CDR3 coding DNA: TGTGCCACCAGCAGTAGGGGGGAGACCCAGTACTTC. It encodes CATSSRGETQYF.

This clonotype showed up many times. The gene calls are TRBV5-1 and TRBJ2-1; D not certain. Germline V gives CDR1 SGHRS, CDR2 YFSETQ. The CDR3 covers 14 residues. Trimming removed 0 bases from V and 8 bases from J, with 12 bases in between. CDR3 DNA: TGCGCCAGCAGCTTGGCCGTGGGAACCGATGAGCAGTTCTTC. Protein: CASSLAVGTDEQFF. Together with reference TRBV5-1 and TRBJ2-1, the CDR3 gives the full variable domain: KAGVTQTPRYLIKTRGQQVTLSCSPISGHRSVSWYQQTPGQGLQFLFEYFSETQRNKGNFPGRFSGRQFSNSRSEMNVSTLELGDSALYLCASSLAVGTDEQFFGPGTRLTVL.

This clonotype was seen ten or more times. The V gene is TRBV7-6, the J gene TRBJ1-4, with D possibly being TRBD1 (5 bases). Trimming stripped 2 bases from V and 0 bases from J, with 10 bases between. This CDR3 has 16 residues. In germline, CDR1 is SGHVS, CDR2 FNYEAQ. CDR3 bases: TGTGCCAGCAGCTTAAGCGGGGGAGCAACTAATGAAAAACTGTTTTTT. Amino acids: CASSLSGGATNEKLFF.

This clonotype was found many times. Here the CDR3 reads CASSPSVGQYF. CDR3 sequence (DNA): TGTGCCAGCAGCCCTTCCGTGGGGCAGTATTTT. The genes are TRBV28 and TRBJ2-3, with D uncertain. V was shortened by 6 bases and J by 11 bases, with 12 bases between the two germline ends. Germline CDR1 and CDR2: MDHEN and SYDVKM. This CDR3 contains 11 residues.

At least ten counts were recorded for this clonotype. The V gene is TRBV18, the J gene TRBJ2-3, with 10 positions matching TRBD2. This CDR3 spans 17 amino acids. V gave up 3 bases and J gave up 1 base; unmatched junction bases: 7. Germline V gene sequence: CDR1 KGHSH, CDR2 LQKENI. This CDR3 is CASSPGLALSGTDTQYF. The CDR3 region has the DNA TGTGCCAGCTCACCGGGACTAGCGTTATCCGGCACAGATACGCAGTATTTT. The complete variable domain, with remaining parts taken from reference TRBV18 and TRBJ2-3, reads NAGVMQNPRHLVRRRGQEARLRCSPMKGHSHVYWYRQLPEEGLKFMVYLQKENIIDESGMPKERFSAEFPKEGPSILRIQQVVRGDSAAYFCASSPGLALSGTDTQYFGPGTRLTVL.

This clonotype showed up just a few times. The chain combines TRBV20-1 with TRBJ2-1; 7 positions match TRBD2. The CDR3 runs 14 residues. Germline CDR1 is DFQATT and CDR2 is SNEGSKA (reference sequence). The CDR3 loop is CRAQRGNSKDEQFF. The CDR3 DNA reads as TGCAGGGCGCAGCGGGGCAACTCGAAGGATGAGCAGTTCTTC.

In this sample, this clonotype turned up many times. The rearrangement joins TRBV20-1 to TRBJ2-3; 7 bases line up with TRBD2. CDR1 and CDR2 (germline): DFQATT, SNEGSKA (reference sequence). The CDR3 is 15 residues long. V was clipped by 6 bases and J by 2 bases; unmatched bases: 11. In DNA form, the CDR3 reads TGCAGTGCCGGCAGCGGGGCGGTTAACACAGATACGCAGTATTTT. Residues: CSAGSGAVNTDTQYF.

In its sample, this clonotype was seen many times. The rearrangement links TRBV5-1 to TRBJ1-1; D ambiguous. CDR3 size: 15 residues. Germline lookup yields CDR1 SGHRS and CDR2 YFSETQ. Between the trimmed V and J ends, which lost 4 bases and 1 base, there was a span of 14 bases. CDR3 sequence reads: CASSPSTYSNTEAFF. CDR3 DNA sequence: TGCGCCAGCAGCCCCTCGACGTATTCGAACACTGAAGCTTTCTTT.

This clonotype was detected many times. The rearrangement links TRBV20-1 to TRBJ1-5, with 7 bases matching TRBD1. Germline lookup yields CDR1 DFQATT and CDR2 SNEGSKA (reference sequence). V dropped 5 bases and J dropped 3; count of bases not matched to a gene: 4. The CDR3 runs 13 residues. This chain's CDR3 is CSAPGQLNQPQHF. Written as DNA, the CDR3 is TGCAGTGCTCCGGGACAGCTCAATCAGCCCCAGCATTTT.

This clonotype was observed at least ten times. The genes are TRBV20-1 and TRBJ2-3; D is unresolved. In germline, CDR1 is DFQATT, CDR2 SNEGSKA (reference sequence). This CDR3 has 14 residues. V was shortened by 5 bases and J by 6 bases, with 18 bases between the two germline ends. As DNA, the CDR3 is TGCAGTGCTGGATTCGAAGGGTTTGGGGATACGCAGTATTTT. It yields the protein CSAGFEGFGDTQYF.

The chain couples TRBV7-9 to TRBJ1-1; D gene uncertain. The V end was cut by 8 bases, the J end by 1 base, with 11 bases between. CDR3 size: 13 residues. The germline gives CDR1 SEHNR, CDR2 FQNEAQ (reference sequence). Written as DNA, the CDR3 is TGTGCCAGCGTCGAAGGAGGGAACACTGAAGCTTTCTTT. Its translation: CASVEGGNTEAFF.